This TCR beta chain originates from a study of vaccination and CD4 T cells after COVID-19. On the study more broadly: Post-diagnosis, post-COVID samples were collected after a median around 100 days, ranging 35 to 161.

The CDR3 loop spans 15 amino acids. Germline CDR1 KGHDR, CDR2 SFDVKD. The trim removed 4 bases at V and 9 bases at J, leaving 10 bases unmatched. Comments on this clonotype: Its antigen is unknown.

Researchers used the Oncomine TCR Beta short-read assay to sequence DNA from cultured CD4+ T cells. TCRdb processed the PCR reads anew with MiXCR; each CDR3 protein has one entry. The table includes some 15,000 distinct CDR3 sequences, around half detected once. Stated treatment: approximately 9-day PBMC culture with coronavirus spike peptide pools or control peptides (ViraFEST assay). The TCR comes from a human donor who had recovered from COVID-19. The sequenced sample was CD4+ T cells from blood, cultured in vitro. The gene calls are TRBV24-1 and TRBJ2-3, with TRBD2 matching 9 bases. CDR3 sequence: CATSDHSGGLNTQYF. The CDR3 nucleotides are TGTGCCACCAGTGACCATAGCGGGGGCCTAAACACGCAGTATTTT.